The entry below describes one T cell receptor beta chain. As yet, its antigen is unknown. The sample originates from a study of post-analysis software for immune sequencing data. On the study more broadly: Several disease courses (relapsing-remitting, secondary progressive and progressive-relapsing) of multiple sclerosis were included. The study, taken as a whole, reports: The five TRBV segments detected at higher frequency in patients than in controls included TRBV5-6, TRBV5-1 and TRBV20-1.

CDR3 size: 15 residues. Unmatched junction bases numbered 4, after V lost 6 bases and J lost 5 bases. Germline lookup yields CDR1 SNHLY and CDR2 FYNNEI. TCR beta cDNA libraries included unique molecular identifiers. The T cell input of about 0.85 to 10 million gave a few hundred thousand cDNA molecules. One entry per CDR3 protein results from TCRdb running MiXCR on the PCR reads. Counted here are approximately 150,000 distinct CDR3 sequences, 30% occurring once; the ten biggest clones make up 1.5%. The receptor was derived from a girl between 5 and 17 years old with multiple sclerosis. The sequencing sample was made of blood. The chain carries TRBV2 and TRBJ2-1, with 13 bases matching TRBD2. CDR3 DNA: TGTGCCAGCAGGAGACTAGCGGGGGGTCACAATGAGCAGTTCTTC. Encoded protein: CASRRLAGGHNEQFF.